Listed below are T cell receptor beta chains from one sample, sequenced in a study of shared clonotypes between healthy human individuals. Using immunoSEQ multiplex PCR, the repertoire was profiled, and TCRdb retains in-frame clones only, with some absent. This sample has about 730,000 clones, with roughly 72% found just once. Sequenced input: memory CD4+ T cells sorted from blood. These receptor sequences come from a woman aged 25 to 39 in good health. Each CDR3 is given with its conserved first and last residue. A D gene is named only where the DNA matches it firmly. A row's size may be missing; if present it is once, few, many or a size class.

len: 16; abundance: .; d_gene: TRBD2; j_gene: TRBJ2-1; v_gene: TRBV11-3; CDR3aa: CASSLVGTSGNYEQFF; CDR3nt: TGTGCCAGCAGCTTAGTAGGGACTAGCGGGAATTATGAGCAGTTCTTC
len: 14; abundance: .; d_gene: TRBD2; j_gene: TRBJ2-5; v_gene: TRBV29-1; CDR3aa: CSVRRAGGVETQYF; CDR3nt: TGCAGCGTTCGAAGGGCGGGAGGGGTCGAGACCCAGTACTTC
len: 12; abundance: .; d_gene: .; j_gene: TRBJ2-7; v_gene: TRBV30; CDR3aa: CAWSVQGYEQYF; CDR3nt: TGTGCCTGGAGTGTCCAGGGCTACGAGCAGTACTTC
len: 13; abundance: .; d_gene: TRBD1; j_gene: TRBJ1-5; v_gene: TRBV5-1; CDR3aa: CASSAGGGQPQHF; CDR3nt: TGCGCCAGCAGCGCAGGGGGCGGCCAGCCCCAGCATTTT
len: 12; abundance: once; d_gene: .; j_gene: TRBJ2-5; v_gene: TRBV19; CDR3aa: CASSINRETQYF; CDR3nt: TGTGCCAGTAGTATCAACAGGGAGACCCAGTACTTC
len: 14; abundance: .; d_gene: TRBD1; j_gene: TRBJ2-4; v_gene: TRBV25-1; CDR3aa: CASTPGQEENIQYF; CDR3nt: TGTGCCAGCACGCCGGGACAGGAAGAAAACATTCAGTACTTC
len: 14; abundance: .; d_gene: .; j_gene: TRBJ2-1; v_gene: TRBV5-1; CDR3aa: CASSLDPDLNEQFF; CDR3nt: TGCGCCAGCAGCTTGGACCCCGACCTGAATGAGCAGTTCTTC
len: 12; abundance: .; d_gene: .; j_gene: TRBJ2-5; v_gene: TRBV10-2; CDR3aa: CASKRGQETQYF; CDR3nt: TGCGCCAGCAAACGGGGGCAAGAGACCCAGTACTTC
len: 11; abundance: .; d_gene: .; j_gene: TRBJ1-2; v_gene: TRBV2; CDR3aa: CASIQEYGYTF; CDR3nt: TGTGCCAGCATCCAAGAGTATGGCTACACCTTC
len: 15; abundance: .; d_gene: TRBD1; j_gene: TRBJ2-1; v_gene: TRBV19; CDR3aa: CASTPGTGRYNEQFF; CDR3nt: TGTGCCAGTACCCCCGGGACAGGGAGATACAATGAGCAGTTCTTC
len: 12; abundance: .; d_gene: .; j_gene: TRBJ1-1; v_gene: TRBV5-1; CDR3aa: CASSLQNTEAFF; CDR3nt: TGCGCCAGCAGCCTACAGAACACTGAAGCTTTCTTT
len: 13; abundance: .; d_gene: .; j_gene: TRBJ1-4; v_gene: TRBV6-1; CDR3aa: CASSNPTSEKLFF; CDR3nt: TGTGCCAGCAGTAACCCGACATCTGAAAAACTGTTTTTT
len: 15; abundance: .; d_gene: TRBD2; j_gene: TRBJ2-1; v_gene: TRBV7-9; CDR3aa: CASSIQGGSNNEQFF; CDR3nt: TGTGCCAGCAGCATCCAGGGCGGGAGCAACAATGAGCAGTTCTTC
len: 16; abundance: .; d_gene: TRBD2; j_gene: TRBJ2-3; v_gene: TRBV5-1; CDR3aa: CASSLGASGSTDTQYF; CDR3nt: TGCGCCAGCAGCTTGGGGGCTAGCGGGAGCACAGATACGCAGTATTTT
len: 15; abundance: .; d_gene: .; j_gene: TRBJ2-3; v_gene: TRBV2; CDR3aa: CASRLVASGTDTQYF; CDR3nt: TGTGCCAGCAGATTGGTCGCTAGCGGCACAGATACGCAGTATTTT
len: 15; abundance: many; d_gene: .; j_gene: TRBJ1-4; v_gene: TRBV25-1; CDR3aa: CASSESQGRVEKLFF; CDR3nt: TGTGCCAGCAGTGAATCCCAGGGAAGAGTCGAAAAACTGTTTTTT
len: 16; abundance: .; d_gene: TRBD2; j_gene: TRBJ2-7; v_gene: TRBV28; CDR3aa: CASSLVAGGAGYEQYF; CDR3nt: TGTGCCAGCAGTTTAGTAGCGGGAGGGGCTGGCTACGAGCAGTACTTC
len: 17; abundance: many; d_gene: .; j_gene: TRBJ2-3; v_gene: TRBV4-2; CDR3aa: CASSQDTGTGSFDTQYF; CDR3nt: TGTGCCAGCAGCCAAGACACCGGGACGGGTAGCTTTGATACGCAGTATTTT
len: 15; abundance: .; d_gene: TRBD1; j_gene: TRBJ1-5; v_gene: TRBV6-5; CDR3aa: CASSIPDRYNQPQHF; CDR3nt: TGTGCCAGCAGTATCCCGGACAGGTACAATCAGCCCCAGCATTTT
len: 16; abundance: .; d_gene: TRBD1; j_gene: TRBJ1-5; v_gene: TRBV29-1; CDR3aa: CSVSQGAAGSNQPQHF; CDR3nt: TGCAGCGTCTCACAGGGGGCGGCAGGCAGCAATCAGCCCCAGCATTTT
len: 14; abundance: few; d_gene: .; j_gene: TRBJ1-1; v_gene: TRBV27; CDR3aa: CASTPIGRGAEAFF; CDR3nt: TGTGCCAGCACCCCCATCGGGCGCGGGGCTGAAGCTTTCTTT
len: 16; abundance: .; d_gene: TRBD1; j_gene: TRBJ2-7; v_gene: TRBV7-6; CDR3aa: CASSSRQGAPNSEQYF; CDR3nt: TGTGCCAGCAGCTCTCGACAGGGGGCCCCTAATAGTGAGCAGTACTTC
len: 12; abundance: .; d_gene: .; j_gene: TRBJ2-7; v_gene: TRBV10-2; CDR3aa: CASRDHSYEQYF; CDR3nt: TGCGCCAGCAGGGACCACTCCTACGAGCAGTACTTC
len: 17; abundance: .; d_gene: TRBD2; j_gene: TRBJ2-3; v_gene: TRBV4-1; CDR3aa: CASSQKGTSGGKDTQYF; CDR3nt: TGCGCCAGCAGCCAAAAAGGGACTAGCGGAGGGAAAGATACGCAGTATTTT
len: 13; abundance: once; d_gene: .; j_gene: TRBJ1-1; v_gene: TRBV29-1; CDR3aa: CSVDGFMNTEAFF; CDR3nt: TGCAGCGTAGACGGCTTCATGAACACTGAAGCTTTCTTT
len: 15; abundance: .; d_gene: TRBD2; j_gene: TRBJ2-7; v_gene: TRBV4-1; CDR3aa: CASSPLSGRAHEQYF; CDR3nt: TGTGCCAGCAGCCCCCTTAGCGGGAGGGCCCACGAGCAGTACTTC
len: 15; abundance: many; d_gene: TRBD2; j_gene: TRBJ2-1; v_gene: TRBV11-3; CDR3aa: CASSPSGSSYNEQFF; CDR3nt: TGTGCCAGCAGCCCCAGCGGGAGCTCCTACAATGAGCAGTTCTTC
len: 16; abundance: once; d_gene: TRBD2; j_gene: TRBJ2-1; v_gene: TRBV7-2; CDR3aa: CASSSRASGFYNEQFF; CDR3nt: TGTGCCAGCAGCTCACGGGCTAGCGGCTTCTACAATGAGCAGTTCTTC
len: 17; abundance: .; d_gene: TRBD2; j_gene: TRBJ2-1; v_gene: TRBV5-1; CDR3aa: CASSLRGASGRANEQFF; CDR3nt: TGCGCCAGCAGCCTCCGGGGGGCTAGCGGGAGGGCCAATGAGCAGTTCTTC
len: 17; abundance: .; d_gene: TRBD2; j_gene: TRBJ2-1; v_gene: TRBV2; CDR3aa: CASRRAGGPFSYNEQFF; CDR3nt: TGTGCCAGCAGGAGGGCGGGAGGACCTTTCTCCTACAATGAGCAGTTCTTC
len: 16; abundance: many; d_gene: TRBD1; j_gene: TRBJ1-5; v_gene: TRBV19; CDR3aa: CASPTRQGKGNQPQHF; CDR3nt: TGTGCCAGCCCGACCCGACAGGGAAAGGGTAATCAGCCCCAGCATTTT
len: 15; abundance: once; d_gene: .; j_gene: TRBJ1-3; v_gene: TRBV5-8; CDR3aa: CASSPGQYPGNTIYF; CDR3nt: TGTGCCAGCAGCCCTGGACAGTACCCTGGAAACACCATATATTTT
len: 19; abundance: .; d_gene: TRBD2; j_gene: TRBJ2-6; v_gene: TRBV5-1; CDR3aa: CASSQRPSGAPSGANVLTF; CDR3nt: TGCGCCAGCAGCCAACGCCCTAGCGGGGCCCCCTCTGGGGCCAACGTCCTGACTTTC
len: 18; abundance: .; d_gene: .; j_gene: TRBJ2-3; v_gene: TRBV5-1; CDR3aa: CASSLSGSPSDWADTQYF; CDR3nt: TGCGCCAGCAGCTTGAGCGGTTCTCCTAGCGATTGGGCAGATACGCAGTATTTT
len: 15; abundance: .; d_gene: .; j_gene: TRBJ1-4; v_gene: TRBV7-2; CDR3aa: CASSPTFGVNEKLFF; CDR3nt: TGTGCCAGCAGTCCCACGTTTGGAGTTAATGAAAAACTGTTTTTT
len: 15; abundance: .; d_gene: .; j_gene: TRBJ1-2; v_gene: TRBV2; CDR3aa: CASRASTSLTYGYTF; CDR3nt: TGTGCCAGCAGAGCCTCCACATCGTTGACTTATGGCTACACCTTC
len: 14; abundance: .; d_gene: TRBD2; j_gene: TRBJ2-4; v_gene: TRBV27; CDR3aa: CASSSGTRRDIQYF; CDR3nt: TGTGCCAGCAGTTCCGGGACTAGACGGGACATTCAGTACTTC
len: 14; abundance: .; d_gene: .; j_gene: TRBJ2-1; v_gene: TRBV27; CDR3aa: CASSLLAQGIEQFF; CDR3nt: TGTGCCAGCAGTTTATTGGCTCAGGGTATAGAGCAGTTCTTC
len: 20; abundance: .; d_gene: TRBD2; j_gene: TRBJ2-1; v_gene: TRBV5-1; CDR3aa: CASTRSGLAGVKRSYNEQFF; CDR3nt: TGCGCCAGCACCCGGTCGGGACTAGCGGGAGTTAAGAGGTCCTACAATGAGCAGTTCTTC
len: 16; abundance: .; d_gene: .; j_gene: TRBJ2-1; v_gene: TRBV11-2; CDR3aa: CASSPLGAGGYNEQFF; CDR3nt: TGTGCCAGCAGCCCCCTCGGGGCCGGGGGTTACAATGAGCAGTTCTTC
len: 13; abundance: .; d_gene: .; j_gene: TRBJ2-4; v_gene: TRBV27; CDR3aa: CARTEWPKNIQYF; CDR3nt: TGTGCCAGGACTGAGTGGCCCAAAAACATTCAGTACTTC
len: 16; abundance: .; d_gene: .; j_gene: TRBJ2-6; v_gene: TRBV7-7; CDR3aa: CASSAVSGSGANVLTF; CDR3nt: TGTGCCAGCAGCGCCGTCTCGGGCTCTGGGGCCAACGTCCTGACTTTC
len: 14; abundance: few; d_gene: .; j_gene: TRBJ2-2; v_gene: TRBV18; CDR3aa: CASSQDSNTGELFF; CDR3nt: TGTGCCAGCTCCCAGGACAGCAACACCGGGGAGCTGTTTTTT
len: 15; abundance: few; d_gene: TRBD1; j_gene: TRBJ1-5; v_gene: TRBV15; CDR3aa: CATSRRTGTDQPQHF; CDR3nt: TGTGCCACCAGCAGGAGGACAGGGACAGACCAGCCCCAGCATTTT
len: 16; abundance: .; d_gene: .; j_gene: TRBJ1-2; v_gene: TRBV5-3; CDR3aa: CARSLWVLAGDYGYTF; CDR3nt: TGTGCCAGAAGCTTGTGGGTCTTAGCAGGGGACTATGGCTACACCTTC
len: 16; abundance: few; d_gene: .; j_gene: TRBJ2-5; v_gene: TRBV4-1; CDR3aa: CASSQERGRLSETQYF; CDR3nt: TGCGCCAGCAGCCAAGAGAGGGGTCGATTGTCGGAGACCCAGTACTTC